Below, 25 T cell receptor beta chains from the same sample are listed, as sequenced in a study of blood T cells in healthy people across ages. Together with a sample-barcoded 5' primer, a J-beta primer mix was included in a second PCR lasting roughly 6 to 12 cycles. TCRdb analysed the 5' RACE reads with MiXCR anew, one entry per CDR3 protein. This sample has about 1,000,000 distinct CDR3 sequences, with around 43% found just once. What was sequenced was blood. The receptors stem from a woman in her sixties in good health.

This clonotype was counted only a few times. The chain recombines TRBV27 with TRBJ2-7; 7 positions match TRBD1. Per the germline V gene, CDR1 is MNHEY and CDR2 is SMNVEV (reference sequence). This CDR3 is built from 18 residues. The V segment lost 0 bases and the J segment 2 bases; nucleotides outside the gene matches: 13. CDR3 amino acids: CASSLSASGTAYTYEQYF. The CDR3 DNA is TGTGCCAGCAGTTTATCGGCATCTGGGACAGCATATACCTACGAGCAGTACTTC.

This clonotype was seen more than once but under ten times. The gene calls are TRBV3-1 and TRBJ2-4; possibly TRBD1 or TRBD2 for D (6 bases each). Looked up from germline, CDR1 is LGHDT and CDR2 is YNNKEL (reference sequence). Trimming left V 4 bases short and J 6 bases short, with 10 bases between. CDR3 length equals 13 residues. The CDR3 region is CASSREGGNIQYF. As DNA, the CDR3 is TGTGCCAGCAGCCGAGAGGGGGGAAACATTCAGTACTTC.

The sample holds a few counts of this clonotype. The chain is built from TRBV11-2 and TRBJ2-3; D might be TRBD1 (6 bases). Germline V CDR1 and CDR2: SGHAT, FQNNGV. With 6 bases removed from V and 3 bases from J, the gap between germline ends came to 16 bases. The CDR3 contains 15 residues. CDR3 in amino acids: CASRRPGQWTDTQYF. In DNA form, the CDR3 reads TGTGCCAGCAGACGGCCGGGACAATGGACAGATACGCAGTATTTT. The variable domain in full, completed from reference TRBV11-2 and TRBJ2-3, reads EAGVAQSPRYKIIEKRQSVAFWCNPISGHATLYWYQQILGQGPKLLIQFQNNGVVDDSQLPKDRFSAERLKGVDSTLKIQPAKLEDSAVYLCASRRPGQWTDTQYFGPGTRLTVL.

The rearrangement uses TRBV5-5 and TRBJ2-5, with D unclear. CDR3 length equals 14 residues. Germline V CDR1 and CDR2: SGHKS, YYEKEE (reference sequence). Trimming cost V 4 bases and J 1 base, with 11 bases left between them. The chain's CDR3 is CASSQGWTQETQYF. Written as DNA, the CDR3 is TGTGCCAGCAGCCAAGGATGGACCCAAGAGACCCAGTACTTC.

This chain uses TRBV9 with TRBJ2-5, with D possibly TRBD1 on 6 matching bases. The CDR3 is 15 residues long. Trimming cost V 4 bases and J 5 bases, with 18 bases left between them. Germline loops: CDR1 SGDLS, CDR2 YYNGEE. The CDR3 nucleotides read TGTGCCAGCAGCCAAAACAGGGATCCATATGAGACCCAGTACTTC. Protein product: CASSQNRDPYETQYF. The full variable domain, its missing parts supplied by reference TRBV9 and TRBJ2-5, is DSGVTQTPKHLITATGQRVTLRCSPRSGDLSVYWYQQSLDQGLQFLIQYYNGEERAKGNILERFSAQQFPDLHSELNLSSLELGDSALYFCASSQNRDPYETQYFGPGTRLLVL.

The V gene is TRBV3-1, the J gene TRBJ2-3, with 7 bases identical to TRBD2. Unmatched junction bases numbered 18, after V lost 1 base and J lost 8 bases. Germline CDR1 reads LGHDT; CDR2 reads YNNKEL (reference sequence). The CDR3 is 18 residues long. CDR3: CASSQVKGLAALLLTQYF. In nucleotides, the CDR3 is TGTGCCAGCAGCCAAGTAAAAGGGCTAGCGGCCCTGTTACTTACGCAGTATTTT.

The chain is built from TRBV7-2 and TRBJ2-7, with 12 positions matching TRBD2. With 1 base clipped from V and 4 bases from J, the junction kept 5 bases outside the gene matches. This CDR3 contains 16 residues. Germline V CDR1 and CDR2: SGHTA, FQGNSA. In DNA, the CDR3 is TGTGCCAGCAGCTTAGAAGGGACTAGCGGGCTTTACGAGCAGTACTTC. This codes for CASSLEGTSGLYEQYF.

The chain is built from TRBV2 and TRBJ2-1; maybe TRBD1 (6 bases). Germline V gene data show CDR1 as SNHLY and CDR2 as FYNNEI. V lost 4 bases to trimming and J lost 0 bases, with 13 bases between them. The CDR3 has 16 residues. CDR3 region: CASSVWAGDSYNEQFF. The CDR3 bases are TGTGCCAGCAGTGTCTGGGCAGGGGACTCCTACAATGAGCAGTTCTTC.

This clonotype appeared many times. V is TRBV7-2 and J is TRBJ2-7; a weak D match, TRBD1 (6 bases). This CDR3 spans 16 amino acids. Trimming took 5 bases from V and 3 from J, leaving 20 bases between them. Germline V CDR1 and CDR2: SGHTA, FQGNSA. The CDR3 nucleotides are TGTGCCAGCAGCCTTGGGGAGACAGGATTAATCTACGAGCAGTACTTC. Protein sequence: CASSLGETGLIYEQYF.

This clonotype showed up many times. The rearrangement joins TRBV5-6 to TRBJ1-1; TRBD1 is a possible D gene (5 bases). The germline V gene has CDR1 SGHDT and CDR2 YYEEEE. V was pared by 4 bases and J by 0 bases, with 10 bases between. This CDR3 has 14 residues. The CDR3 bases are TGTGCCAGCAGCCGGGGACGGATGAACACTGAAGCTTTCTTT. The encoded protein is CASSRGRMNTEAFF.

This clonotype has a count of ten or more. The genes are TRBV29-1 and TRBJ1-6; no definite D call. Germline values: CDR1 SQVTM, CDR2 ANQGSEA. Trimming cost V 4 bases and J 0 bases, with 4 bases left between them. CDR3 length: 13 amino acids. This CDR3 is CSVGSSYNSPLHF. For the CDR3, the DNA is TGCAGCGTTGGGAGCTCCTATAATTCACCCCTCCACTTT.

This clonotype turned up a few times. The rearrangement uses TRBV11-2 and TRBJ1-2; 7 bases are shared with TRBD1. This CDR3 is 16 amino acids long. V was pared by 0 bases and J by 2 bases, with 6 bases of the junction left unmatched. The germline V gene encodes CDR1 SGHAT and CDR2 FQNNGV. The CDR3 DNA sequence: TGTGCCAGCAGCTTAGATCTATTGACAGGGAACTATGGCTACACCTTC. Amino acids: CASSLDLLTGNYGYTF.

V is TRBV29-1 and J is TRBJ2-1, with 13 bases identical to TRBD2. V dropped 5 bases and J dropped 9; count of bases not matched to a gene: 4. The CDR3 covers 13 residues. Germline assignment: CDR1 SQVTM and CDR2 ANQGSEA. The CDR3 protein is CSVPLAGGSEQFF. The CDR3 DNA follows: TGCAGCGTTCCACTAGCGGGAGGGAGTGAGCAGTTCTTC.

V and J are TRBV28 and TRBJ2-3; perhaps TRBD2 as D (6 bases). V lost 5 bases to trimming and J lost 4 bases, with 16 bases between them. The CDR3 length is 15 residues. CDR1 MDHEN and CDR2 SYDVKM come from the germline V gene. CDR3 nucleotides: TGTGCCAGCAGTATTCCGGGAGTTAATGCAGATACGCAGTATTTT. Translation: CASSIPGVNADTQYF.

The chain is built from TRBV28 and TRBJ2-4; 11 nucleotides match TRBD2. The end of the DNA aligns better with TRBJ2-7, so the J call may be wrong. Germline V gene lookup returns CDR1 MDHEN and CDR2 SYDVKM. The CDR3 spans 17 residues. The CDR3 DNA sequence: TGTGCCAGCAGTTTATTCATAGCGGGAGGGCCGGACTACGAGCAGTACTTC. Encoded protein: CASSLFIAGGPDYEQYF.

Comments on this clonotype: A much larger clone differs by one base, so this may be a read error. The gene calls are TRBV11-2 and TRBJ2-3; no reliable D call. Trimming left V 4 bases short and J 0 bases short, with 14 bases between. From germline, CDR1 is SGHAT and CDR2 FQNNGV. The CDR3 totals 16 residues. DNA for the CDR3: TGTGCCAGCAGCTCAGTGGGCGGTTCTAGCACAGATACGCAGTATTTT. Protein sequence: CASSSVGGSSTDTQYF.

The V gene is TRBV6-2 or TRBV6-3, the J gene TRBJ2-1, with TRBD2 matching 8 bases. Germline V gene sequence: CDR1 MNHEY, CDR2 SVGEGT. The CDR3 length is 14 residues. Trimming took 5 bases from V and 7 from J; bases not matched to a gene: 7. CDR3 protein: CASSAGLGLNEQFF. The CDR3 nucleotides are TGTGCCAGCAGTGCGGGACTAGGGTTGAATGAGCAGTTCTTC.

This clonotype was observed a handful of times. The chain couples TRBV2 to TRBJ1-5; 7 bases align to TRBD1. CDR3 length equals 16 residues. Germline CDR1 and CDR2: SNHLY and FYNNEI. Losses at the gene ends were 2 bases for V and 0 bases for J; bases not matched to a gene: 4. CDR3 sequence reads: CASSETGDYSNQPQHF. Here the CDR3 DNA reads TGTGCCAGCAGTGAAACAGGGGACTATAGCAATCAGCCCCAGCATTTT.

The V and J genes are TRBV16 and TRBJ2-5; D gene uncertain. This CDR3 has 13 residues. Trimming took 6 bases from V and 11 from J, leaving 19 bases between them. The germline V gene has CDR1 KGHSY and CDR2 FQNENV. The CDR3 nucleotides read TGTGCCAGCAGTCCTAGAGAAGACAATGAGCAGTACTTC. Amino acid sequence: CASSPREDNEQYF.

There are a few counts of this clonotype. The rearrangement joins TRBV12-3 or TRBV12-4 to TRBJ2-5; unclear D gene. There are 15 residues in the CDR3. Trimming shortened V by 1 base and J by 4 bases, and 13 bases separated the two germline ends. In DNA form, the CDR3 reads TGTGCCAGCAGTTTAGGTGTGACCCCGGGAGAGACCCAGTACTTC. Translated, it gives CASSLGVTPGETQYF.

For this clonotype: At one end, the junction sequence differs from germline, possibly due to a read error. The V and J genes are TRBV3-1 and TRBJ1-5, with D uncertain. Germline V CDR1 and CDR2: LGHDT, YNNKEL (reference sequence). The CDR3 is 13 residues long. The CDR3 DNA is TGTGCCTGCAGCCAAGATCTGGGGCAGCCCCAGCATTTT. Protein sequence: CACSQDLGQPQHF.

J is TRBJ2-7 and V is TRBV20-1, with a possible D match to TRBD2 (7 bases). The CDR3 consists of 14 residues. The germline gives CDR1 DFQATT, CDR2 SNEGSKA (reference sequence). The V end lost 4 bases, the J end lost 4 bases, and 17 bases lay between the germline ends. The CDR3 region is CSANGQFGGYEQYF. The CDR3 DNA is TGCAGTGCTAACGGACAGTTCGGGGGGTACGAGCAGTACTTC.

The chain combines TRBV25-1 with TRBJ2-3; D gene uncertain. CDR1 is MGHDK, CDR2 SYGVNS, per germline. There are 13 residues in the CDR3. V shed 6 bases and J shed 4 bases, with 11 bases lying between them. The chain's CDR3 is CASRETHADTQYF. CDR3 in DNA: TGTGCCAGCAGGGAAACACACGCAGATACGCAGTATTTT. Complete variable domain (other parts from reference TRBV25-1 and TRBJ2-3): EADIYQTPRYLVIGTGKKITLECSQTMGHDKMYWYQQDPGMELHLIHYSYGVNSTEKGDLSSESTVSRIRTEHFPLTLESARPSHTSQYLCASRETHADTQYFGPGTRLTVL.

For the CDR3, the DNA is TGTGCCTGGAGTGTAAACGGCTACGAGCAGTTCTTC. The encoded protein is CAWSVNGYEQFF. The V and J genes are TRBV30 and TRBJ2-1; the D is unclear. This CDR3 has 12 residues. Germline V gene lookup returns CDR1 GTSNPN and CDR2 SVGIG (reference sequence). V was trimmed by 0 bases and J by 10 bases, leaving 10 bases between them.

V and J are TRBV11-3 and TRBJ2-1; 10 positions match TRBD2. Germline CDR1 and CDR2: SGHNT and YENEEA. Trimming at V came to 5 bases and at J to 9 bases, leaving 16 bases not matched to a gene. The CDR3 spans 17 residues. CDR3 protein: CASSARNLAGVGVEQFF. CDR3 sequence (DNA): TGTGCCAGCAGCGCGCGAAATCTAGCGGGAGTAGGAGTTGAGCAGTTCTTC.